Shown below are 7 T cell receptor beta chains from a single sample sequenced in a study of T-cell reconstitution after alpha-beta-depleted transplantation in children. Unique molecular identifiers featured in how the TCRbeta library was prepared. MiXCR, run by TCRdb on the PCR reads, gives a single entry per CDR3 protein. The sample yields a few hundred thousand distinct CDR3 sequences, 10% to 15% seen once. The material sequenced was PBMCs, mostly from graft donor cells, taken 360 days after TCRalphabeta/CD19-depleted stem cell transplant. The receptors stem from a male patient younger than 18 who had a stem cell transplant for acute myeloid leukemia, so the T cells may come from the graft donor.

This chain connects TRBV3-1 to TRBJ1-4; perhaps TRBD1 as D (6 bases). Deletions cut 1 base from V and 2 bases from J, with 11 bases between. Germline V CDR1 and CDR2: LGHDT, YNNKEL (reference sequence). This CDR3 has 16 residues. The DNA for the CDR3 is TGTGCCAGCAGCCAAGTCGATAGGGGGACTAATGAAAAACTGTTTTTT. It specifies CASSQVDRGTNEKLFF.

CDR3 DNA sequence: TGTGCCAGCAGCGCCATGGGGACAGGGGGCGCAGATACGCAGTATTTT. Its translation is CASSAMGTGGADTQYF. The chain combines TRBV11-2 with TRBJ2-3, with TRBD1 identical over 12 bases. Germline trimming cut 5 bases from V and 4 bases from J; bases unmatched to any gene: 7. The V gene's germline CDR1 is SGHAT and CDR2 FQNNGV. The CDR3 runs to 16 residues.

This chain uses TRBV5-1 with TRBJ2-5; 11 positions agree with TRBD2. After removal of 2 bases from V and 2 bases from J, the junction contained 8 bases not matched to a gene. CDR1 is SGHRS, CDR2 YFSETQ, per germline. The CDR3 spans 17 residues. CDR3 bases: TGCGCCAGCAGCTTAGCCCGACTAGCGGGGAATCAAGAGACCCAGTACTTC. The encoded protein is CASSLARLAGNQETQYF.

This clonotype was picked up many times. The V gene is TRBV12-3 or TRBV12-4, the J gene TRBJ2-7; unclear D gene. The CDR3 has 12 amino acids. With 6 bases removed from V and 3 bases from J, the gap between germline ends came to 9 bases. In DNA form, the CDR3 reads TGTGCCAGCAGGGCGTTGGGCTACGAGCAGTACTTC. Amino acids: CASRALGYEQYF.

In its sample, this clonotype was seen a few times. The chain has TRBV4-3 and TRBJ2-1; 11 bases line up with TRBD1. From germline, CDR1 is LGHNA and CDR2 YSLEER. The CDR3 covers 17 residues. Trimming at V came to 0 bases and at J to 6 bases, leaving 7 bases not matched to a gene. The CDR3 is CASSQEFGGTGGNEQFF. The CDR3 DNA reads TGCGCCAGCAGCCAAGAATTTGGCGGGACAGGGGGCAATGAGCAGTTCTTC.

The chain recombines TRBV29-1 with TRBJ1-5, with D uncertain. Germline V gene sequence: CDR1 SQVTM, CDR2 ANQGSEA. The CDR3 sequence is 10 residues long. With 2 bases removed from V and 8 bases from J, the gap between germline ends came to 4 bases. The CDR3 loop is CSVEKKPQHF. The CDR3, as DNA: TGCAGCGTTGAAAAAAAGCCCCAGCATTTT.

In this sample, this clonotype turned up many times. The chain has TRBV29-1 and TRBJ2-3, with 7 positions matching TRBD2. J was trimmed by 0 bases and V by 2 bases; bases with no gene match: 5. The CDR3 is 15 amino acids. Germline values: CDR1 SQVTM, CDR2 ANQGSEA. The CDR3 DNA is TGCAGCGTTGAAAAGGGCGGGAGAAGCACAGATACGCAGTATTTT. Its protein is CSVEKGGRSTDTQYF.